This T cell receptor beta chain stems from a study of cytomegalovirus exposure and HLA in healthy donors. On this clone itself: The target antigen is unknown. The junction and the germline gene differ at one end; a read error may be behind it. At the DNA level, this CDR3 is encoded by other sequences in the same sample as well.

This PCR relied on a set of 60 Vbeta primers and 13 Jbeta primers. TCRdb's copy holds only in-frame clones and misses some; the assay was immunoSEQ multiplex PCR. This repertoire comprises tens of thousands of clones; its ten largest clones make up 12%. Study findings and constraints: A later analysis linked a missense variant in DCLRE1C to the trimming of TCR beta V and J genes. In a later analysis, compared with equally common non-associated chains, HLA-associated beta chains were more expanded.

The clonotype was recovered from a woman between 25 and 40 years old in good health and CMV-seropositive. The sequenced sample was PBMCs.

The CDR3 DNA follows: TGTGCCTGGTCCGTAGGGGGCTCGGATTCACCCCTACACTTT. This sequence encodes CAWSVGGSDSPLHF. The V call is TRBV30, the J call TRBJ1-6; TRBD1 agrees at 7 bases. Germline V lookup: CDR1 GTSNPN, CDR2 SVGIG (reference sequence). This CDR3 comprises 14 residues.